This T cell receptor (beta chain) appears in the sequencing data of a study of PD-1 blockade in classical Hodgkin lymphoma. Study-level information: With a 2-week interval, patients received intravenous nivolumab at 3 mg/kg.

Time point meaning: cycle 4 day 1 (C4D1), after more than five weeks of nivolumab. Brentuximab vedotin exposure varied, and every patient relapsed after autologous stem cell transplantation. Magnetic negative selection served to purify CD4+ T cells out of PBMCs that had been thawed. Clones were read by immunoSEQ multiplex PCR, and TCRdb kept only the in-frame ones, dropping some. The table shows some 23,000 clones, with approximately 79% occurring only once. The CDR3 is made up of 13 amino acids. Germline lookup yields CDR1 SEHNR and CDR2 FQNEAQ (reference sequence). V lost 1 base, J lost 12 bases, and 13 bases lay in between.

The TCR originated in a human donor with classical Hodgkin lymphoma. This chain uses TRBV7-9 with TRBJ2-1, with a tentative D call TRBD1 (6 bases). The source material was CD4+ T cells from blood, sampled before the fourth cycle of nivolumab. CDR3 nucleotides: TGTGCCAGCAGCTTAGAGTCACAGGGTCCGCAGTTCTTC. Its protein product is CASSLESQGPQFF.